Listed below are T cell receptor beta chains from one sample, sequenced in a study of blood T cell repertoires in COVID-19. Repertoires were generated with immunoSEQ multiplex PCR, while TCRdb's copy carries only in-frame clones and drops some. The sample lists under 110,000 clones; 70% to 80% were seen once. Sequencing was performed on peripheral blood. These receptors all come from a human donor with acute or convalescent COVID-19. The donor label of this sample is uncertain. CDR3s include the opening cysteine and the closing phenylalanine or tryptophan. D genes are given only for firm matches. The size entry is marked missing in some rows and otherwise reads once, few, many or a size class.

TRBJ1-5 | - | - | TRBV7-2 | CASSLVTNQPQHF | TGTGCCAGCAGCTTAGTAACAAATCAGCCCCAGCATTTT
TRBJ2-1 | - | - | TRBV5-1 | CASSTTGTSYNEQFF | TGCGCCAGCAGCACCACCGGGACTTCATACAATGAGCAGTTCTTC
TRBJ1-5 | - | - | TRBV2 | CASSDFLQVNQPQHF | TGTGCCAGCAGTGATTTTCTACAGGTCAATCAGCCCCAGCATTTT
TRBJ1-1 | - | - | TRBV5-1 | CASSQDRNTEAFF | TGCGCCAGCAGCCAGGACAGGAACACTGAAGCTTTCTTT
TRBJ2-5 | - | - | TRBV3-1/TRBV3-2 | CASSQGGTRFETQYF | TGTGCCAGCAGCCAAGGCGGGACGAGGTTTGAGACCCAGTACTTC
TRBJ1-2 | - | TRBD1 | TRBV18 | CASSPVGQGANYGYTF | TGTGCCAGCTCACCAGTGGGTCAGGGGGCGAACTATGGCTACACCTTC
TRBJ1-3 | - | - | TRBV27 | CASSLRPPADRNTIYF | TGTGCCAGCAGTCTACGGCCCCCGGCAGACAGAAACACCATATATTTT
TRBJ1-1 | - | - | TRBV6-5 | CASSYNRGLVAFF | TGTGCCAGCAGTTACAACCGGGGTTTGGTCGCTTTCTTT
TRBJ1-1 | - | - | TRBV6-5 | CASTSGGAGTEAFF | TGTGCCAGCACCTCGGGGGGCGCGGGCACTGAAGCTTTCTTT
TRBJ1-1 | - | TRBD1 | TRBV10-3 | CAISESPDRVEAFF | TGTGCCATCAGTGAGTCGCCCGACAGGGTCGAAGCTTTCTTT
TRBJ2-6 | few | - | TRBV5-1 | CASSFRQAEGANVLTF | TGCGCCAGCAGCTTCCGACAGGCTGAGGGGGCCAACGTCCTGACTTTC
TRBJ2-1 | - | TRBD1 | TRBV19 | CASSSRDRGSYNEQFF | TGTGCCAGTAGTTCCCGGGACAGGGGATCCTACAATGAGCAGTTCTTC
TRBJ2-1 | - | - | TRBV9 | CASSLRPAGGEQFF | TGTGCCAGCAGCCTACGGCCCGCCGGGGGTGAGCAGTTCTTC
TRBJ2-2 | - | TRBD2 | TRBV5-1 | CASSVRSGRGTGELFF | TGCGCCAGCAGCGTCCGCTCAGGGAGGGGCACCGGGGAGCTGTTTTTT
TRBJ1-4 | - | - | TRBV6-5 | CASSKRGFGEKLFF | TGTGCCAGCAGTAAAAGGGGGTTCGGGGAAAAACTGTTTTTT
TRBJ1-3 | few | - | TRBV28 | CASSFSRTGNTIYF | TGTGCCAGCAGTTTTAGTAGAACTGGAAACACCATATATTTT
TRBJ2-5 | - | - | TRBV7-9 | CASSGRGQETQYF | TGTGCCAGCAGCGGGAGGGGGCAAGAGACCCAGTACTTC
TRBJ2-2 | - | - | TRBV6-5 | CASSYLGELFF | TGTGCCAGCAGTTACCTCGGGGAGCTGTTTTTT
TRBJ2-7 | - | TRBD1 | TRBV30 | CAWSTGGHLYEQYF | TGTGCCTGGAGTACAGGGGGTCACCTCTACGAGCAGTACTTC
TRBJ1-6 | - | TRBD1 | TRBV4-1 | CASSQPGQGESPLHF | TGCGCCAGCAGCCAACCAGGACAGGGCGAATCACCCCTCCACTTT
TRBJ2-5 | few | TRBD1 | TRBV28 | CASSMGQRSETQYF | TGTGCCAGCAGCATGGGACAGCGCAGTGAGACCCAGTACTTC
TRBJ1-4 | - | - | TRBV7-2 | CASSLRGATNEKLFF | TGTGCCAGCAGCTTACGGGGGGCAACTAATGAAAAACTGTTTTTT
TRBJ1-2 | once | - | TRBV28 | CASSSSGPSSGYGYTF | TGTGCCAGCAGCTCATCCGGGCCATCAAGCGGGTATGGCTACACCTTC
TRBJ2-5 | - | - | TRBV6-2/TRBV6-3 | CASSQAPYAGLETQYF | TGTGCCAGCAGCCAGGCCCCCTACGCGGGGCTAGAGACCCAGTACTTC
TRBJ1-2 | - | - | TRBV2 | CASSEGDRRNGYTF | TGTGCCAGCAGTGAGGGCGACAGGCGAAATGGCTACACCTTC
TRBJ2-2 | - | TRBD1 | TRBV3-1/TRBV3-2 | CASGGQGANTGELFF | TGTGCCAGCGGCGGACAGGGAGCGAACACCGGGGAGCTGTTTTTT
TRBJ1-1 | few | TRBD1 | TRBV5-5 | CASSLEGGAFTEAFF | TGTGCCAGCAGCTTGGAAGGGGGCGCGTTCACTGAAGCTTTCTTT
TRBJ2-5 | once | TRBD2 | TRBV19 | CASSRDLAGETQYF | TGTGCCAGTAGTAGGGATCTAGCGGGGGAGACCCAGTACTTC
TRBJ2-5 | few | TRBD2 | TRBV7-9 | CASSRTSGGGQETQYF | TGTGCCAGCAGCCGGACTAGCGGGGGGGGTCAAGAGACCCAGTACTTC
TRBJ2-1 | - | - | TRBV18 | CASSRNRDEQFF | TGTGCCAGCTCACGGAATCGGGATGAGCAGTTCTTC
TRBJ2-7 | - | TRBD2 | TRBV5-5 | CASSPREESYEQYF | TGTGCCAGCAGCCCCCGGGAGGAGTCCTACGAGCAGTACTTC
TRBJ1-1 | once | - | TRBV30 | CAWSGGSVTEAFF | TGTGCCTGGAGCGGGGGTTCCGTCACTGAAGCTTTCTTT
TRBJ2-5 | - | - | TRBV5-8 | CASSLGGFLLGGETQYF | TGTGCCAGCAGCTTGGGAGGATTCCTCCTAGGTGGGGAGACCCAGTACTTC
TRBJ1-5 | - | - | TRBV7-2 | CASSSGFANQPQHF | TGTGCCAGCAGCTCGGGTTTCGCCAATCAGCCCCAGCATTTT
TRBJ1-6 | - | - | TRBV7-2 | CASSFESGSPLHF | TGTGCCAGCAGCTTTGAGTCTGGTTCACCCCTCCACTTT
TRBJ1-5 | once | - | TRBV30 | CAWSEGHHRQPQHF | TGTGCCTGGAGTGAGGGACATCATCGGCAGCCCCAGCATTTT
TRBJ1-1 | few | TRBD1 | TRBV28 | CASSITQGAAEAFF | TGTGCCAGCAGTATCACACAGGGGGCGGCTGAAGCTTTCTTT
TRBJ1-5 | - | - | TRBV2 | CASSRDTNQPQHF | TGTGCCAGCAGCCGGGACACCAATCAGCCCCAGCATTTT
TRBJ1-2 | - | TRBD1 | TRBV10-3 | CAISGGQVYGYTF | TGTGCCATCAGTGGGGGACAGGTCTATGGCTACACCTTC
TRBJ2-1 | - | - | TRBV7-3 | CASSLSVDNEQFF | TGTGCCAGCAGCTTGAGCGTGGACAATGAGCAGTTCTTC
TRBJ1-6 | - | - | TRBV15 | CATSRDRQVNSPLHF | TGTGCCACCAGCAGAGATCGACAGGTTAATTCACCCCTCCACTTT